This TCR beta chain emerged from a study of blood T cell repertoires in COVID-19. In the study overall: The samples span acute and convalescent COVID-19 from the United States, Italy and Spain. PBMCs, B-cell-depleted T cells, or T cells were the source of the cDNA or gDNA that made up the material.

Authors' methods: Using reference gene primer amplification, nucleated cell counts were estimated. Data came from immunoSEQ multiplex PCR; TCRdb stores just in-frame clones and leaves some out. D and trimming come from the DNA, and the V and J calls and clone size come from that table. The sample yields some 200,000 clones, roughly 82% seen once. The CDR3 covers 15 residues. Trimming removed 6 bases from V and 2 bases from J, with 14 bases in between. CDR1 is MNHNY and CDR2 is SVGAGI in the germline V gene (reference sequence). This sequence was found in a woman in her 40s with acute or convalescent COVID-19. The chain combines TRBV6-6 with TRBJ1-3, with D perhaps TRBD1 (6 bases). Sequencing used peripheral blood. The CDR3 DNA reads TGTGCCAGCAGAGGAGAGGGACAAACTGGAAACACCATATATTTT. Translated, it gives CASRGEGQTGNTIYF.